The 20 T cell receptor beta chains listed next were all sequenced from one sample in a study of T cell changes during pregnancy in multiple sclerosis. Here immunoSEQ multiplex PCR was the method, and the copy in TCRdb shows in-frame clones only, minus some. The profile shows about 40,000 clones, around 90% of them singletons. Source: CD4+ T cells from peripheral blood mononuclear cells, taken in the second trimester of pregnancy. These receptors all come from a female donor with multiple sclerosis, enrolled in a pregnancy study.

V is TRBV2 and J is TRBJ2-5, with TRBD2 identical over 12 bases. V lost 6 bases, J lost 5 bases, and 4 bases stayed unmatched. CDR1 is SNHLY and CDR2 is FYNNEI in the germline V gene. The CDR3 is made up of 14 amino acids. The CDR3, as DNA: TGTGCCAGCAGCCTACTAGCGGGAGGCGAGACCCAGTACTTC. As protein: CASSLLAGGETQYF.

For this clone: Given the absence of the conserved phenylalanine or tryptophan at the CDR3 end, a read error is likely. The DNA is left out, because the CDR3 cannot be placed on it with certainty; the CDR3 is given as TCRdb lists it. The chain has TRBV6-1 and TRBJ2-4; TRBD2 is the table's D call and was not checked against the DNA. The CDR3 is 13 amino acids in total, end residues counted. The germline CDR1 and CDR2 sequences are MNHNS and SASEGT. The CDR3 loop reads CASSEAGRGSGVV.

The rearrangement links TRBV7-2 to TRBJ2-5; 7 nucleotides match TRBD2. The J call is uncertain, as TRBJ2-7 better fits the DNA end. The germline V gene has CDR1 SGHTA and CDR2 FQGNSA. This CDR3 has 14 residues. The CDR3 region has the DNA TGTGCCAGCAGCGCTAGCGGTAGCTCCTACGAGCAGTACTTC. Translated: CASSASGSSYEQYF.

V and J are TRBV9 and TRBJ2-3; 10 bases agree with TRBD2. Germline V lookup: CDR1 SGDLS, CDR2 YYNGEE. CDR3 length: 17 residues. The trim removed 3 bases at V and 0 bases at J, leaving 7 bases unmatched. The CDR3 DNA is TGTGCCAGCAGCGCTTTTAGCGGGAGGATAAGCACAGATACGCAGTATTTT. The encoded protein is CASSAFSGRISTDTQYF. The full variable domain, rest sourced from reference TRBV9 and TRBJ2-3, is DSGVTQTPKHLITATGQRVTLRCSPRSGDLSVYWYQQSLDQGLQFLIQYYNGEERAKGNILERFSAQQFPDLHSELNLSSLELGDSALYFCASSAFSGRISTDTQYFGPGTRLTVL.

The V call is TRBV10-3, the J call TRBJ1-1; D gene uncertain. V dropped 2 bases and J dropped 0 bases, with 13 bases sitting between them. Germline V CDR1 and CDR2: ENHRY, SYGVKD. The CDR3 consists of 16 residues. The CDR3 sequence is CAISEPGEGLNTEAFF. CDR3 sequence (DNA): TGTGCCATCAGTGAGCCCGGCGAGGGCTTGAACACTGAAGCTTTCTTT.

The V gene is TRBV7-3, the J gene TRBJ2-2; D is possibly TRBD1 (6 bases). CDR3 size: 16 residues. The germline V and J ends were trimmed by 5 bases and 4 bases, with 17 bases remaining between them. The germline V gene has CDR1 SGHTA and CDR2 FQGTGA. CDR3 loop: CASSVQGLSGTGELFF. CDR3 nucleotide sequence: TGTGCCAGCAGCGTACAGGGTCTGTCGGGCACCGGGGAGCTGTTTTTT.

This clone is medium-sized. This chain links TRBV30 with TRBJ1-4; 9 nucleotides match TRBD1. Germline V CDR1 and CDR2: GTSNPN, SVGIG (reference sequence). This CDR3 has 13 amino acids. V lost 5 bases, J lost 6 bases, and 4 bases stayed unmatched. Here the CDR3 reads CAWGTGNDEKLFF. CDR3 DNA sequence: TGTGCCTGGGGGACAGGGAATGATGAAAAACTGTTTTTT.

This chain links TRBV28 with TRBJ2-7; 9 nucleotides align to TRBD2. Trimming at V came to 5 bases and at J to 2 bases, leaving 4 bases not matched to a gene. Germline V gene lookup returns CDR1 MDHEN and CDR2 SYDVKM. This CDR3 region has 14 residues. The chain's CDR3 is CASSIIAGAYEQYF. The DNA for the CDR3 is TGTGCCAGCAGTATCATAGCGGGAGCCTACGAGCAGTACTTC.

The chain has TRBV9 and TRBJ1-2; tentatively, D is TRBD1 (5 bases). Germline V CDR1 and CDR2: SGDLS, YYNGEE. This CDR3 is 14 amino acids long. Trimming cost V 3 bases and J 4 bases, with 13 bases left between them. CDR3 sequence (DNA): TGTGCCAGCAGCGAGCAGGGCCAGGGCTATGGCTACACCTTC. This codes for CASSEQGQGYGYTF.

The CDR3 spells CASRTTGDSSYNSPLHF. The CDR3 DNA reads TGTGCCAGTAGGACGACAGGGGACAGCTCCTATAATTCACCCCTCCACTTT. The J gene is TRBJ1-6, the V gene TRBV19; 8 bases line up with TRBD1. The CDR3 length is 17 residues. Germline V lookup: CDR1 LNHDA, CDR2 SQIVND (reference sequence). The trim removed 6 bases at V and 0 bases at J, leaving 7 bases unmatched.

V is TRBV19 and J is TRBJ1-2; D perhaps matches TRBD1 (6 bases). The CDR3 spans 15 residues. The V gene's germline CDR1 is LNHDA and CDR2 SQIVND (reference sequence). The V and J ends lost 6 bases and 6 bases respectively, with 20 bases between them. Written as DNA, the CDR3 is TGTGCCAGTAGGCGCCCGGGACAAAGTATTCATGGCTACACCTTC. This codes for CASRRPGQSIHGYTF.

This clone was seen once. The CDR3 DNA reads as TGTGCCAGCAGCCCCGGGACAGGGGATGAAAAACTGTTTTTT. Residues: CASSPGTGDEKLFF. This chain uses TRBV7-2 with TRBJ1-4; 10 bases agree with TRBD1. The germline V gene encodes CDR1 SGHTA and CDR2 FQGNSA. This CDR3 is 14 amino acids long. V dropped 5 bases and J dropped 6; count of bases not matched to a gene: 3.

V is TRBV7-2 and J is TRBJ2-7; D gene uncertain. V lost 4 bases to trimming and J lost 3 bases, with 4 bases between them. The germline CDR1 and CDR2 sequences are SGHTA and FQGNSA. The CDR3 sequence is 11 residues long. The CDR3 nucleotides read TGTGCCAGCAGCTCTAACTACGAGCAGTACTTC. This codes for CASSSNYEQYF. The whole variable domain, filled in from reference TRBV7-2 and TRBJ2-7, reads GAGVSQSPSNKVTEKGKDVELRCDPISGHTALYWYRQSLGQGLEFLIYFQGNSAPDKSGLPSDRFSAERTGGSVSTLTIQRTQQEDSAVYLCASSSNYEQYFGPGTRLTVT.

The chain has TRBV7-2 and TRBJ1-1; TRBD1 aligns across 7 bases. The CDR3 length is 17 residues. Trimming cost V 1 base and J 6 bases; bases outside gene matches: 14. Germline-derived CDR1 and CDR2 are SGHTA and FQGNSA. The CDR3 bases are TGTGCCAGCAGCTTAGTACCGACAGGGAGGAGTTTAGCTGAAGCTTTCTTT. Protein product: CASSLVPTGRSLAEAFF.

Only one count was recorded for this clone. The chain links TRBV6-5 to TRBJ1-3; the D gene is possibly TRBD1 (5 bases). The germline gives CDR1 MNHEY, CDR2 SVGAGI. CDR3 length equals 13 residues. Trimming removed 8 bases from V and 2 bases from J, with 10 bases in between. The CDR3 here is CASVEGAGNTIYF. In DNA, the CDR3 is TGTGCCAGCGTAGAAGGGGCTGGAAACACCATATATTTT.

The gene calls are TRBV5-4 and TRBJ2-2, with D possibly matching TRBD1 (6 bases). The CDR3 covers 16 residues. Germline V CDR1 and CDR2: SGHNT, YYREEE (reference sequence). Trimming shortened V by 2 bases and J by 3 bases, and 14 bases separated the two germline ends. CDR3 sequence reads: CASSFVGASDTGELFF. Written as DNA, the CDR3 is TGTGCCAGCAGCTTTGTGGGGGCTTCGGACACCGGGGAGCTGTTTTTT. The full variable domain, its missing parts supplied by reference TRBV5-4 and TRBJ2-2, is ETGVTQSPTHLIKTRGQQVTLRCSSQSGHNTVSWYQQALGQGPQFIFQYYREEENGRGNFPPRFSGLQFPNYSSELNVNALELDDSALYLCASSFVGASDTGELFFGEGSRLTVL.

The chain carries TRBV29-1 and TRBJ1-2; possible D gene TRBD1, 5 bases. Deletions cut 0 bases from V and 8 bases from J, with 10 bases between. Germline lookup yields CDR1 SQVTM and CDR2 ANQGSEA. The CDR3 has 12 amino acids. The CDR3 DNA reads TGCAGCGTTGAAGATAAGGGGCCCGGCTACACCTTC. This sequence encodes CSVEDKGPGYTF. The variable domain in full, with the rest retrieved from reference TRBV29-1 and TRBJ1-2, is SAVISQKPSRDICQRGTSLTIQCQVDSQVTMMFWYRQQPGQSLTLIATANQGSEATYESGFVIDKFPISRPNLTFSTLTVSNMSPEDSSIYLCSVEDKGPGYTFGSGTRLTVV.

V and J are TRBV9 and TRBJ2-3; 7 nucleotides line up with TRBD2. Germline CDR1 reads SGDLS; CDR2 reads YYNGEE. V lost 3 bases, J lost 1 base, and 8 bases stayed unmatched. The CDR3 contains 16 residues. The CDR3 nucleotides read TGTGCCAGCAGCGGAGGCATAGGGAGGGGCACAGATACGCAGTATTTT. It codes for CASSGGIGRGTDTQYF.

The chain uses TRBV9 and TRBJ2-3; TRBD2 matches at 8 bases. V lost 0 bases to trimming and J lost 3 bases; unmatched junction nucleotides: 3. CDR1 and CDR2 (germline): SGDLS, YYNGEE. The length of the CDR3 is 15 residues. CDR3 bases: TGTGCCAGCAGCGTAGTAGGGACTAGTACAGATACGCAGTATTTT. Its protein product is CASSVVGTSTDTQYF. Complete variable domain (other parts from reference TRBV9 and TRBJ2-3): DSGVTQTPKHLITATGQRVTLRCSPRSGDLSVYWYQQSLDQGLQFLIQYYNGEERAKGNILERFSAQQFPDLHSELNLSSLELGDSALYFCASSVVGTSTDTQYFGPGTRLTVL.

The chain recombines TRBV7-2 with TRBJ1-3; no definite D call. The ends were cut back, 5 bases at V and 4 bases at J, with 18 bases in the middle. The CDR3 spans 16 residues. Germline V CDR1 and CDR2: SGHTA, FQGNSA. For the CDR3, the DNA is TGTGCCAGCAGCCCCTTAGGGTTAGCGGCAGGAAACACCATATATTTT. Translating gives CASSPLGLAAGNTIYF.